The clone carrying this T cell receptor beta chain has at least ten counts. As yet, its antigen is unknown. Amplified TCR beta CDR3 regions came from RNA transcripts. First-round RT-PCR of the TCR CDR3 relied on the HTBI primer set. MiXCR, applied by TCRdb to the multiplex PCR reads, yields one record per CDR3 protein. The data show hundreds of thousands of distinct CDR3 sequences, 12% to 15% seen once. This CDR3 has 16 amino acids. Trimming shortened V by 5 bases and J by 4 bases, and 20 bases separated the two germline ends. Stable Graves' hyperthyroidism denoted no ophthalmopathy progression over 18 months. Clinical symptoms, serum thyroxine, TRAb, thyroid ultrasound and orbital computed tomography informed diagnoses. This specimen belongs to a study of T cells in Graves' hyperthyroidism and ophthalmopathy. Study-level points and caveats: Blood also carried most thyroid clonotypes expanded above 0.001. The model made its ophthalmopathy prediction, and onset followed a median approximately six months later.

The sample was blood. The rearrangement uses TRBV12-3 or TRBV12-4 and TRBJ1-1, with unresolved D. The receptor comes from a woman aged 18-35 years with Graves' hyperthyroidism. CDR3 region: CASSTSGPRPRTEAFF. The DNA of the CDR3 is TGTGCCAGCAGTACCTCTGGACCCCGGCCCCGCACTGAAGCTTTCTTT.